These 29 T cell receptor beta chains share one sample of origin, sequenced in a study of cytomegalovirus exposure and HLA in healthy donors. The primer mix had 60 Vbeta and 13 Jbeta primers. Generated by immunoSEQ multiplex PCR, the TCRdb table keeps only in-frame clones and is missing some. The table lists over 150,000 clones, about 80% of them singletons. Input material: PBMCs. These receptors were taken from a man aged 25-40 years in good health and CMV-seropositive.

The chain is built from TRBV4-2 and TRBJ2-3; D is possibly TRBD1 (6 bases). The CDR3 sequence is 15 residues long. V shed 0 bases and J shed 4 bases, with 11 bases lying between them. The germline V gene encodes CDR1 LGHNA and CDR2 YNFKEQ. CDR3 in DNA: TGTGCCAGCAGCCAAGAAGGACAGTCTCCAGATACGCAGTATTTT. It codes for CASSQEGQSPDTQYF.

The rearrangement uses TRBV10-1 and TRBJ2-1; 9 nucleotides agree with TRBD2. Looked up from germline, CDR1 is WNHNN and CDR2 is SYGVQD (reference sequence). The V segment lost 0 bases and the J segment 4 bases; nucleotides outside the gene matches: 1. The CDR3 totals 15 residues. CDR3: CASSESSGGYNEQFF. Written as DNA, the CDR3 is TGCGCCAGCAGTGAGTCCAGCGGGGGGTACAATGAGCAGTTCTTC.

The chain's CDR3 is CASSLSFRDRGLHGYTF. DNA for the CDR3: TGTGCCAGCAGTTTATCTTTTCGGGACAGGGGGCTTCATGGCTACACCTTC. J is TRBJ1-2 and V is TRBV27; TRBD1 agrees at 12 bases. This CDR3 has 17 residues. The germline CDR1 and CDR2 sequences are MNHEY and SMNVEV (reference sequence). The J segment lost 6 bases and the V segment lost 0 bases, leaving 8 bases of the junction unmatched.

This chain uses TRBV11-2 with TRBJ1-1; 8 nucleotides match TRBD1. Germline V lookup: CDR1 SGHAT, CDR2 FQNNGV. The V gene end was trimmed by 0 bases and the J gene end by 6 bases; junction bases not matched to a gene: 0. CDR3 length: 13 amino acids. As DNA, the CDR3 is TGTGCCAGCAGCTTAGACAGGGGGCCTGAAGCTTTCTTT. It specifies CASSLDRGPEAFF.

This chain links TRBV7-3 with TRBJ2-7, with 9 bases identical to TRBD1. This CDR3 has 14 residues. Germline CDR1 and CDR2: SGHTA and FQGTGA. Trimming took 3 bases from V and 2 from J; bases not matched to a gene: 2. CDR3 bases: TGTGCCAGCAGCTTCGGACAGGGGCCCTACGAGCAGTACTTC. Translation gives CASSFGQGPYEQYF.

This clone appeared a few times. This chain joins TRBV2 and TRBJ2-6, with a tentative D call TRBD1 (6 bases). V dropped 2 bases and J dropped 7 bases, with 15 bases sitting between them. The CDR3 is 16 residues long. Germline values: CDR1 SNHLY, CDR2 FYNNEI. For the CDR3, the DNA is TGTGCCAGCAGTGAAAAGGGGCCCAGGGGCGCCAACGTCCTGACTTTC. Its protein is CASSEKGPRGANVLTF.

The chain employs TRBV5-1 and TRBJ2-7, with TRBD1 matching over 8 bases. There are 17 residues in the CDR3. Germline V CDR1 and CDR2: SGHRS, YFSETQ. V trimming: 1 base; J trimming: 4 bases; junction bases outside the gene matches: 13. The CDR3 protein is CASSLNPRGRVGYEQYF. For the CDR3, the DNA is TGCGCCAGCAGCTTGAACCCCAGGGGGCGCGTGGGGTACGAGCAGTACTTC.

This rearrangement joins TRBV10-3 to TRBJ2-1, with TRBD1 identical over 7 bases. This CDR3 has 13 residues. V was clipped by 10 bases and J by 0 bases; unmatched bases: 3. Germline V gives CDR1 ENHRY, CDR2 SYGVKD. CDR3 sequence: CATGTDSYNEQFF. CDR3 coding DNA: TGTGCCACCGGGACAGACTCCTACAATGAGCAGTTCTTC.

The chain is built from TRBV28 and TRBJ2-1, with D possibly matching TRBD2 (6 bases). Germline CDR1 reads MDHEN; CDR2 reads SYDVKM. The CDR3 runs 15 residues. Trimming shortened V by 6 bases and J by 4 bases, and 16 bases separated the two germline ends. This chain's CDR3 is CASRTTGTSYNEQFF. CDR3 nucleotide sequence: TGTGCCAGCAGGACAACCGGGACTTCATACAATGAGCAGTTCTTC.

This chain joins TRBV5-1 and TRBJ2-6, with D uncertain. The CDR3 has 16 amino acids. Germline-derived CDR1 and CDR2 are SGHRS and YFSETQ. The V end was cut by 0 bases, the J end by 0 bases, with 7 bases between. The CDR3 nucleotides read TGCGCCAGCAGCTTGGGCGGAAGCTCTGGGGCCAACGTCCTGACTTTC. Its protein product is CASSLGGSSGANVLTF.

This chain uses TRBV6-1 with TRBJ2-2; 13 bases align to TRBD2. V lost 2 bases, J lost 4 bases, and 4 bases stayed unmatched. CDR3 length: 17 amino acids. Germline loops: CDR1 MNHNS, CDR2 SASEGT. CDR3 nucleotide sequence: TGTGCCAGCAGTGAAACCGGGACTAGCGGGACCACCGGGGAGCTGTTTTTT. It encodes CASSETGTSGTTGELFF.

The CDR3 nucleotides read TGTGCCAGCAGGGCACGGGAGGGTGGCGCAGATACGCAGTATTTT. Amino acids: CASRAREGGADTQYF. The chain employs TRBV5-6 and TRBJ2-3; 8 positions match TRBD2. Germline-derived CDR1 and CDR2 are SGHDT and YYEEEE. The ends lost 5 bases at V and 4 bases at J; junction bases unmatched: 9. The CDR3 spans 15 residues.

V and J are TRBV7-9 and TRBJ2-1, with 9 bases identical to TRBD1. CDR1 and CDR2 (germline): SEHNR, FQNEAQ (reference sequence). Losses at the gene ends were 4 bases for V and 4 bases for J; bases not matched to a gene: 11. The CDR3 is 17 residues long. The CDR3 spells CASSSRDRDRGYNEQFF. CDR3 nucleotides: TGTGCCAGCAGCTCAAGGGACAGGGATCGGGGTTACAATGAGCAGTTCTTC.

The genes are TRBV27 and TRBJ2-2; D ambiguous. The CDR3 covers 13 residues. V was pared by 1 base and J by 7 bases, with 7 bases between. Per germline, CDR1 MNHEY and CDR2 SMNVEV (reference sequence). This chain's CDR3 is CASSLLLFGELFF. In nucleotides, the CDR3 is TGTGCCAGCAGTTTATTACTGTTCGGGGAGCTGTTTTTT.

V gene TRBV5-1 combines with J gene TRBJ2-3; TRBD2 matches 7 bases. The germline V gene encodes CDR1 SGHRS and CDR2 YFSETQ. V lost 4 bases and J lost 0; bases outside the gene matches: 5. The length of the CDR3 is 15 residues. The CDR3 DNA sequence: TGCGCCAGCAGCGATCATAGCGGGAGCACAGATACGCAGTATTTT. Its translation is CASSDHSGSTDTQYF. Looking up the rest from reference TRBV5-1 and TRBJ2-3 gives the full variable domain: KAGVTQTPRYLIKTRGQQVTLSCSPISGHRSVSWYQQTPGQGLQFLFEYFSETQRNKGNFPGRFSGRQFSNSRSEMNVSTLELGDSALYLCASSDHSGSTDTQYFGPGTRLTVL.

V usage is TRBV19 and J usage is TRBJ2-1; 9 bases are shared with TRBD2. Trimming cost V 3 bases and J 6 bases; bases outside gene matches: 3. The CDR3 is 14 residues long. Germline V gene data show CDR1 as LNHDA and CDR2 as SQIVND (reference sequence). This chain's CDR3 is CASSISGRRNEQFF. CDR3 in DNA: TGTGCCAGTAGTATCAGCGGGAGGCGCAATGAGCAGTTCTTC.

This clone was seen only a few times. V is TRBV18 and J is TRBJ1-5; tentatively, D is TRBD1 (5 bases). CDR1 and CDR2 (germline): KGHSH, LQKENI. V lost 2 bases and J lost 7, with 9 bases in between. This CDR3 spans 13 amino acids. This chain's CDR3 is CASSPGRDQPQHF. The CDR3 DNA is TGTGCCAGCTCACCAGGGCGGGACCAGCCCCAGCATTTT.

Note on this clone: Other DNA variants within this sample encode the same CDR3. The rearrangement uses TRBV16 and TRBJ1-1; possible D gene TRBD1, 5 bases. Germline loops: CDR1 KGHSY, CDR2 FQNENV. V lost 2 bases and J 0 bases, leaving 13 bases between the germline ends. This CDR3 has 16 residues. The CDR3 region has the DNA TGTGCCAGCAGCCAAAGGGCGGGGCACATGAACACTGAAGCTTTCTTT. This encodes CASSQRAGHMNTEAFF.

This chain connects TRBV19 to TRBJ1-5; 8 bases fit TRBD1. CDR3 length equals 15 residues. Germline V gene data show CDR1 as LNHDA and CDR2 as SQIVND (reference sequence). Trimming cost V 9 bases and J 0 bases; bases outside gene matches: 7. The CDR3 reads CASAKTGDSNQPQHF. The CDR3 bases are TGTGCCAGCGCCAAGACAGGGGATAGCAATCAGCCCCAGCATTTT.

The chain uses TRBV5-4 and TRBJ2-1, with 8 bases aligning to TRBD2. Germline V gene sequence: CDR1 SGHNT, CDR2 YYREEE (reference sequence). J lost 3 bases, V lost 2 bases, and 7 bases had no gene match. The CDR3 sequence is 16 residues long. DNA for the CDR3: TGTGCCAGCAGCTTACTGACTAGCGATTACTACAATGAGCAGTTCTTC. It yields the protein CASSLLTSDYYNEQFF.

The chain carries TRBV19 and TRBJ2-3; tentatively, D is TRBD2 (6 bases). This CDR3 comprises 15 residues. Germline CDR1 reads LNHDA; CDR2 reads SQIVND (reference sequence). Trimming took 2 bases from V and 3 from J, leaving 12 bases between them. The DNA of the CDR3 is TGTGCCAGTAGTATAAAACTGCTAGCGACAGATACGCAGTATTTT. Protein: CASSIKLLATDTQYF.

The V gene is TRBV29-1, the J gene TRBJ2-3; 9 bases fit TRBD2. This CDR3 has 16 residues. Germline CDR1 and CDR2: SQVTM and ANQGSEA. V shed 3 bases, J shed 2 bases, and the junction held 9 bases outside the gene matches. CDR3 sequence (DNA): TGCAGCGTTGAGGGTACAAGCGGGGGGACCACAGATACGCAGTATTTT. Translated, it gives CSVEGTSGGTTDTQYF.

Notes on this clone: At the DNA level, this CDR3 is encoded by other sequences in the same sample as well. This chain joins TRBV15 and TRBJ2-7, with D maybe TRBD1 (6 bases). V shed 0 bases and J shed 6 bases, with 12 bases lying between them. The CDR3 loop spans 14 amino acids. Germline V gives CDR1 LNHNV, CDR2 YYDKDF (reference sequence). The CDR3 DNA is TGTGCCACCAGCAGAGACAGGGGAGTTGGCGAGCAGTACTTC. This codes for CATSRDRGVGEQYF. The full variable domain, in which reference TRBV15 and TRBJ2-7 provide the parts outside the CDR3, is DAMVIQNPRYQVTQFGKPVTLSCSQTLNHNVMYWYQQKSSQAPKLLFHYYDKDFNNEADTPDNFQSRRPNTSFCFLDIRSPGLGDTAMYLCATSRDRGVGEQYFGPGTRLTVT.

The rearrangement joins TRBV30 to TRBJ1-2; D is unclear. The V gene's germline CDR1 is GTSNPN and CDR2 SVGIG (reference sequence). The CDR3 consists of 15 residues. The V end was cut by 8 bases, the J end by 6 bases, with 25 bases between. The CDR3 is CAGLLIGPQRDGYTF. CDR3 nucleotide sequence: TGTGCCGGTCTCCTGATCGGGCCACAGAGGGATGGCTACACCTTC.

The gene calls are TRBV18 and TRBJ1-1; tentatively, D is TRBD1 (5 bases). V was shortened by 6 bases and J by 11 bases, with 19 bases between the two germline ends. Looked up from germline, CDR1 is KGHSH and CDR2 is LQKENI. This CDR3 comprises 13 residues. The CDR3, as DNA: TGTGCCAGCTCGCGTCCGGGACTCTTGATGGCTTTCTTT. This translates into CASSRPGLLMAFF.

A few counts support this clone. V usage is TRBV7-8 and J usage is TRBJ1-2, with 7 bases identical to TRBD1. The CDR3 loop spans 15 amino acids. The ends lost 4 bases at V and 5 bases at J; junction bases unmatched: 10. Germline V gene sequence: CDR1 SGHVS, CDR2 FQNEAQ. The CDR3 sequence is CASSSTTGPGYGYTF. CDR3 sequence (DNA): TGTGCCAGCAGCTCCACGACAGGGCCAGGGTATGGCTACACCTTC.

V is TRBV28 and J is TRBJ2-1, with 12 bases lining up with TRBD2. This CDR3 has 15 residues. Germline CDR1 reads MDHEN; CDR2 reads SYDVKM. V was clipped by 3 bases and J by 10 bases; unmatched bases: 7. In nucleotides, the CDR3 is TGTGCCAGCAGTTTTCGACTAGCGGGAGCCCGCGAGCAGTTCTTC. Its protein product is CASSFRLAGAREQFF.

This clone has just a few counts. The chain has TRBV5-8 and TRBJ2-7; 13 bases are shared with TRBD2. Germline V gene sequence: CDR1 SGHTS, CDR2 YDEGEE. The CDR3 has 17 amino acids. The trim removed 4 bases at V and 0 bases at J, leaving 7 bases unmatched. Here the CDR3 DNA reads TGTGCCAGCAGCCTGATGTGGACTAGCGGGAGCTCCTACGAGCAGTACTTC. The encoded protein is CASSLMWTSGSSYEQYF. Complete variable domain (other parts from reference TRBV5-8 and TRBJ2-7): EAGVTQSPTHLIKTRGQQATLRCSPISGHTSVYWYQQALGLGLQFLLWYDEGEERNRGNFPPRFSGRQFPNYSSELNVNALELEDSALYLCASSLMWTSGSSYEQYFGPGTRLTVT.

The CDR3 region has the DNA TGTGCCAGCAGCTTAGGCCTAGCGGAGCGCGAGCAGTACTTC. Its translation: CASSLGLAEREQYF. The gene calls are TRBV7-9 and TRBJ2-7; 7 bases are a match to TRBD2. Germline V gene lookup returns CDR1 SEHNR and CDR2 FQNEAQ (reference sequence). V gave up 1 base and J gave up 6 bases; unmatched junction bases: 6. The CDR3 is made up of 14 amino acids.